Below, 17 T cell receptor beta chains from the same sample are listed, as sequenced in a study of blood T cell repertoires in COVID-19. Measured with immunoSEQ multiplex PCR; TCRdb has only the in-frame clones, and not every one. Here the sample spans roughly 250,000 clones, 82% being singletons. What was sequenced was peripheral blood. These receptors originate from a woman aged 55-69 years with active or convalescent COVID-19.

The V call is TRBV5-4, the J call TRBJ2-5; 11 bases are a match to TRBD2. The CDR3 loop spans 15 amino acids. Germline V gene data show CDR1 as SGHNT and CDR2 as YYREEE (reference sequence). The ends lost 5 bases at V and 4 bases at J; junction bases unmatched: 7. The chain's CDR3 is CASSLAGGGRETQYF. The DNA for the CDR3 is TGTGCCAGCAGTTTAGCGGGGGGGGGTAGAGAGACCCAGTACTTC. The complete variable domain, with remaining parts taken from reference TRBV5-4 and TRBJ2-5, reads ETGVTQSPTHLIKTRGQQVTLRCSSQSGHNTVSWYQQALGQGPQFIFQYYREEENGRGNFPPRFSGLQFPNYSSELNVNALELDDSALYLCASSLAGGGRETQYFGPGTRLLVL.

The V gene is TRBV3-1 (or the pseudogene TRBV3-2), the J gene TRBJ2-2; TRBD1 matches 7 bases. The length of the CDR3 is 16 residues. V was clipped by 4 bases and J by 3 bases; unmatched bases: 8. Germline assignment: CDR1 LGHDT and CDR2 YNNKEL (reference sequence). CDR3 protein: CASSPRQGRYTGELFF. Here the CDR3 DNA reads TGTGCCAGCAGCCCCCGACAGGGAAGGTACACCGGGGAGCTGTTTTTT.

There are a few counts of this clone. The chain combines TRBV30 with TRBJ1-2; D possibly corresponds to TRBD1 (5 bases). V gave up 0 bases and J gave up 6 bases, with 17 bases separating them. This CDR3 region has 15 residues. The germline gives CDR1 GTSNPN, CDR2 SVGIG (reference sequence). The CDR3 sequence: CAWSVQAGSRNGYTF. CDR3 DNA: TGTGCCTGGAGTGTACAAGCAGGGTCTCGTAATGGCTACACCTTC.

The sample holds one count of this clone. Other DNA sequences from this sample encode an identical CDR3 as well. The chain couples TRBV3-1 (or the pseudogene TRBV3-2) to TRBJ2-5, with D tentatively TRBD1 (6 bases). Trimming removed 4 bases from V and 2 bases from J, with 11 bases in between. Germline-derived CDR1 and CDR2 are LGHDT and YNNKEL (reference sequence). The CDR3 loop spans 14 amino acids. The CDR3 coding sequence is TGTGCCAGCAGCCGCAGGGGCGGACAAGAGACCCAGTACTTC. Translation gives CASSRRGGQETQYF.

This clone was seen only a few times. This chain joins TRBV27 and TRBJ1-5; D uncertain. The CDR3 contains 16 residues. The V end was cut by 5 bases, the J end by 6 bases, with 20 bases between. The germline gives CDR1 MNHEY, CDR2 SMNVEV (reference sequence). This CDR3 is CASSPGSIGLRQPQHF. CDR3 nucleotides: TGTGCCAGCAGTCCGGGTTCTATCGGCCTGCGTCAGCCCCAGCATTTT.

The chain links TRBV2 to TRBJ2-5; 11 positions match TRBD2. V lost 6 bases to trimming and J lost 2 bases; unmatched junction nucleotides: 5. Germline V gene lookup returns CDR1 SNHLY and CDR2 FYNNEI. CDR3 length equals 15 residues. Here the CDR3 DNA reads TGTGCCAGCAGCCGGACTAGCGGGCCACAAGAGACCCAGTACTTC. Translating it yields CASSRTSGPQETQYF.

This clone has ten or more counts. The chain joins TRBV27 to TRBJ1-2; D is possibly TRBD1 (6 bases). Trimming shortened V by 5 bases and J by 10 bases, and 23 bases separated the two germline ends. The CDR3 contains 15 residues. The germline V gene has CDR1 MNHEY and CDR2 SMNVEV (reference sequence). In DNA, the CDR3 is TGTGCCAGCAGTCCGGGGGGGGCCGGGGGCCCTTACTACACCTTC. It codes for CASSPGGAGGPYYTF.

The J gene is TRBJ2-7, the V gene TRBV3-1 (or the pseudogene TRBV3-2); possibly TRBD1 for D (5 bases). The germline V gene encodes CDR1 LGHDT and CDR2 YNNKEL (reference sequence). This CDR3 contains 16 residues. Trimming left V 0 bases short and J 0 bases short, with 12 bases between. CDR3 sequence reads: CASSQDLGRFSYEQYF. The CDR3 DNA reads TGTGCCAGCAGCCAAGATCTGGGGCGGTTCTCCTACGAGCAGTACTTC.

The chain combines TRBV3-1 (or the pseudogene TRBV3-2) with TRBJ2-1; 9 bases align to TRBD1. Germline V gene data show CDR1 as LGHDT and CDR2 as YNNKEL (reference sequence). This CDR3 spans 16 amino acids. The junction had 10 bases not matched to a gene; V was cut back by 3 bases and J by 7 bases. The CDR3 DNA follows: TGTGCCAGCAGCCACCCCAAGACAGGGGGAAAAAATGAGCAGTTCTTC. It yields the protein CASSHPKTGGKNEQFF.

CDR3 loop: CASGSGTVTNEKLFF. CDR3 DNA: TGTGCTAGTGGTTCCGGGACTGTAACTAATGAAAAACTGTTTTTT. The rearrangement links TRBV12-5 to TRBJ1-4; D is perhaps TRBD1 (5 bases). The CDR3 totals 15 residues. Germline V gene sequence: CDR1 LGHNT, CDR2 FRNRAP. V was clipped by 4 bases and J by 1 base, with 10 bases between them.

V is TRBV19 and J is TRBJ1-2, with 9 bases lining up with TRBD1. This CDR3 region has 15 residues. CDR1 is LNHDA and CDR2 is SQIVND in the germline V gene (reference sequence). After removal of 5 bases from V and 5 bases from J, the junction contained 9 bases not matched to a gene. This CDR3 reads CASSFPGQGEYGYTF. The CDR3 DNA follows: TGTGCCAGTAGTTTCCCGGGACAGGGAGAATATGGCTACACCTTC.

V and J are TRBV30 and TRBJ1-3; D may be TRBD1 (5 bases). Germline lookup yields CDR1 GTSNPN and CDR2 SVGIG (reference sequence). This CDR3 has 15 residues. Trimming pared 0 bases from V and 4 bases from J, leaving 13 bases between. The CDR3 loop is CAWSVSRVWGNTIYF. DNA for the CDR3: TGTGCCTGGAGTGTAAGCAGGGTGTGGGGAAACACCATATATTTT.

CDR3 region: CASSRGGQFKLQETQYF. The DNA of the CDR3 is TGTGCCAGCAGCCGCGGGGGGCAATTCAAACTCCAAGAGACCCAGTACTTC. V is TRBV7-7 and J is TRBJ2-5; 8 bases line up with TRBD2. Germline V gene data show CDR1 as SSHAT and CDR2 as FNYEAQ (reference sequence). After removal of 5 bases from V and 1 base from J, the junction contained 12 bases not matched to a gene. CDR3 length equals 17 residues.

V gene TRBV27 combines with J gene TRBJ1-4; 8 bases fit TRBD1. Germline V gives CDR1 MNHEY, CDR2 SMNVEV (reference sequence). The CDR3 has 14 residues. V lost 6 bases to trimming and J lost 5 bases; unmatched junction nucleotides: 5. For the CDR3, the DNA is TGTGCCAGCAGCAGACAGGGGATGAATGAAAAACTGTTTTTT. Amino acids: CASSRQGMNEKLFF.

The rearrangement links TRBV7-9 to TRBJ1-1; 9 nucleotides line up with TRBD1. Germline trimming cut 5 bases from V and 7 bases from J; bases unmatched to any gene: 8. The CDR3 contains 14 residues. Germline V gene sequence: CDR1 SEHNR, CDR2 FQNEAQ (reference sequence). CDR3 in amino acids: CASSTPGQGNEAFF. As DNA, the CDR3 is TGTGCCAGCAGCACTCCGGGACAGGGCAATGAAGCTTTCTTT.

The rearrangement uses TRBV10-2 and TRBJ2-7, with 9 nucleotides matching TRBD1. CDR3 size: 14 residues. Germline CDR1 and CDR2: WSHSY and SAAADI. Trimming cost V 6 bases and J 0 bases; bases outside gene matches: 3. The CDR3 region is CASRPGQGSYEQYF. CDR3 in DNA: TGCGCCAGCAGACCGGGACAGGGCTCCTACGAGCAGTACTTC.

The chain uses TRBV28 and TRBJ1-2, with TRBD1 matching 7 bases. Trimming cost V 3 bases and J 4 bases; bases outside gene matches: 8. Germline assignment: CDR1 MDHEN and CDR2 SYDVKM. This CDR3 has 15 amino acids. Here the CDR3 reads CASSFVDRSSYGYTF. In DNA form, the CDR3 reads TGTGCCAGCAGTTTTGTGGACAGGTCGAGCTATGGCTACACCTTC.